The source of this TCR beta chain is a study of blood T cell repertoires in COVID-19. Trimming cost V 5 bases and J 5 bases; bases outside gene matches: 15. This CDR3 has 17 amino acids. CDR1 and CDR2 from the germline V gene are LNHNV and YYDKDF (reference sequence). Original methodology: From reference gene primer amplification, estimates of nucleated cell counts were derived. Profiling relied on immunoSEQ multiplex PCR, and the TCRdb table lists in-frame clones only, not all of them. The DNA gave D and trimming, while V, J and clone size come from that table. This sample carries 160,000 or so clones, around 77% of them seen once, and the ten largest clones take around 7%.

The receptor's source is a man between 65 and 79 years old with active or convalescent COVID-19. Sequenced material: peripheral blood. The V call is TRBV15, the J call TRBJ2-4, with 7 bases aligning to TRBD2. The CDR3 loop is CATSPSDGREAQNIQYF. The CDR3 coding sequence is TGTGCCACCAGCCCATCAGATGGACGGGAGGCCCAAAACATTCAGTACTTC.